This T cell receptor beta chain stems from a study of neoadjuvant anti-PD-1 for oral cavity cancer. About the study: Patients without progression got a fourth dose around day 43. Points from the study as a whole: Only a few patients per response group were TCR-analyzed; validation needed.

Time point denoted: after neoadjuvant nivolumab, at surgical resection. Germline CDR1 and CDR2: SGHRS and YFSETQ. Trimming stripped 0 bases from V and 8 bases from J, with 15 bases between. This CDR3 is 15 amino acids long. Worth noting for this clone: Its specificity is not known.

Six replicates per PBMC sample, mostly from around 500 ng of genomic DNA. Assay used: immunoSEQ multiplex PCR; TCRdb lists only in-frame clones, some missing. The table shows some 14,000 clones, with approximately 70% occurring only once. The gene calls are TRBV5-1 and TRBJ2-1; D may be TRBD2 (6 bases). Sequencing used PBMCs, obtained after nivolumab (anti-PD-1) treatment. This receptor was obtained from a person aged 40 to 85 with oral cavity squamous cell carcinoma. DNA for the CDR3: TGCGCCAGCAGCTTGGGATGGCGGGGAGGTGATGAGCAGTTCTTC. Translated, it gives CASSLGWRGGDEQFF.